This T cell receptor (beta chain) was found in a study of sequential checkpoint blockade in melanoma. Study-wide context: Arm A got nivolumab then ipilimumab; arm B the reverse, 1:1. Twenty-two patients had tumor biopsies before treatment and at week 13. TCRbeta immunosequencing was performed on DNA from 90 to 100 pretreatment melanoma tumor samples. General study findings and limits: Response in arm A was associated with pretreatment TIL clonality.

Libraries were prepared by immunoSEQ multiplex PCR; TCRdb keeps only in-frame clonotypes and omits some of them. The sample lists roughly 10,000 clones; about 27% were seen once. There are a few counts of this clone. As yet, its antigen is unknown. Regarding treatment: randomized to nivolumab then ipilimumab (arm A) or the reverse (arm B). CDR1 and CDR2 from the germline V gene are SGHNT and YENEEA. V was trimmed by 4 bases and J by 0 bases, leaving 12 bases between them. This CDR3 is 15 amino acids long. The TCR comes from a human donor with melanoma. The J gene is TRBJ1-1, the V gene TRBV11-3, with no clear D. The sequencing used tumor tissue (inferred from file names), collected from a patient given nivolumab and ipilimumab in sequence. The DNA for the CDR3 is TGTGCCAGCAGCTCGCAAGGGCAGCTGAACACTGAAGCTTTCTTT. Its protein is CASSSQGQLNTEAFF.